This T cell receptor beta chain is from a study of beta chain features in type 1 diabetes. Broader study findings: Patients showed naive, central memory and Treg TCRB repertoires that appeared more similar than those of healthy donors. Shorter templates might be favored by PCR, and equally so in patients and in controls.

TCRB transcripts that were expressed got sequenced, as all of the isolated RNA had been reverse transcribed. TCRdb's table, derived via immunoSEQ multiplex PCR, lists solely in-frame clones and lacks some. The sample yields about 260,000 clones, more than 65% seen once. Each of the CD4+ naive, central memory, regulatory and stem cell-like memory populations was sorted via CD45RO/CCR7/CD25/CD127/CD95/CD27. This CDR3 is 14 amino acids long. CDR1 is KGHSH and CDR2 is LQKENI in the germline V gene. With 3 bases removed from V and 2 bases from J, the gap between germline ends came to 11 bases. This clone was counted only a few times. Its antigen is as yet unknown. This specimen includes other DNA sequences encoding the same CDR3.

The rearrangement uses TRBV18 and TRBJ2-7, with D tentatively TRBD1 (5 bases). Input material: naive CD4+ T cells from blood. The sequence was obtained from a man in his thirties or forties in good health. CDR3 sequence (DNA): TGTGCCAGCTCACCCTTGCAGGGCACCTACGAGCAGTACTTC. Translating gives CASSPLQGTYEQYF.